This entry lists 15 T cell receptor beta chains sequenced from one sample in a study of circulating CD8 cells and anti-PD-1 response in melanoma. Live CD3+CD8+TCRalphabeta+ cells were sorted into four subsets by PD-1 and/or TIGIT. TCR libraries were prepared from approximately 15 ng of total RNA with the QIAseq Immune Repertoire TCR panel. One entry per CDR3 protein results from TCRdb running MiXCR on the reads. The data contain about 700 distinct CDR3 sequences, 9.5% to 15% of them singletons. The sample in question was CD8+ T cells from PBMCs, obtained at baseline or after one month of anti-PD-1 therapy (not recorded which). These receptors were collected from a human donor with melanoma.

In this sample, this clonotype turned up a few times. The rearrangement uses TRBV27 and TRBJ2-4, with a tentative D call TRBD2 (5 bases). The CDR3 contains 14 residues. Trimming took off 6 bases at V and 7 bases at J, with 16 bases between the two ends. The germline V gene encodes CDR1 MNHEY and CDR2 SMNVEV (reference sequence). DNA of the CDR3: TGTGCCAGCAGCCGGGCCGGAGGTGGGAACATTCAGTACTTC. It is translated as CASSRAGGGNIQYF.

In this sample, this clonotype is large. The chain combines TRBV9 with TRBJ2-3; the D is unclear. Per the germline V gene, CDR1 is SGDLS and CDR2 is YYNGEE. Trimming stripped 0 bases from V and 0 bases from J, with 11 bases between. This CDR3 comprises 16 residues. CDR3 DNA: TGTGCCAGCAGCGTAGCTCGTAGTACTAGCACAGATACGCAGTATTTT. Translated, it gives CASSVARSTSTDTQYF.

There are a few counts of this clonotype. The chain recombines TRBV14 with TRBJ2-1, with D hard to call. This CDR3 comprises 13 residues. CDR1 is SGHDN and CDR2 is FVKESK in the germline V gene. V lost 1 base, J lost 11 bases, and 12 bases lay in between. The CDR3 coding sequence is TGTGCCAGCAGCCAAGTGTCGGTCGGCAAGCAGTTCTTC. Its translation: CASSQVSVGKQFF.

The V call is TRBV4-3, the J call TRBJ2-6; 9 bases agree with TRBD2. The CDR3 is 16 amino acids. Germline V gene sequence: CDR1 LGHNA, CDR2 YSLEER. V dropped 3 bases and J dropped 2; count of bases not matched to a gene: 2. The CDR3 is CASSQASGAGANVLTF. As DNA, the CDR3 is TGCGCCAGCAGCCAGGCTAGCGGGGCTGGGGCCAACGTCCTGACTTTC.

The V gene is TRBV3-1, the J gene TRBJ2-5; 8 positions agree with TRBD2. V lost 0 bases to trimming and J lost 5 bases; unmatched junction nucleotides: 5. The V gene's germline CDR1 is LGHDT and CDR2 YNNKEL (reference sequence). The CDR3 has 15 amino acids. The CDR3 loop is CASSQDFGTRETQYF. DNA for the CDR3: TGTGCCAGCAGCCAAGATTTCGGGACTAGGGAGACCCAGTACTTC.

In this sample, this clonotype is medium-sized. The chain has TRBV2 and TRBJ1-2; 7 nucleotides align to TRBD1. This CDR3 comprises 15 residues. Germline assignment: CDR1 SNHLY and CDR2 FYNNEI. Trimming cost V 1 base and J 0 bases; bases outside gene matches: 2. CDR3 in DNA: TGTGCCAGCAGTGAAGGGGACAGCCCTAACTATGGCTACACCTTC. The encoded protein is CASSEGDSPNYGYTF.

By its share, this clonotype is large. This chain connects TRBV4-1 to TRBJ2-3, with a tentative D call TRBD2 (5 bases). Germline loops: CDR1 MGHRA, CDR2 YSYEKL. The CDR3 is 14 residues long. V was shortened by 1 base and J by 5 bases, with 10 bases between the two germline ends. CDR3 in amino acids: CASSQGRSGDTQYF. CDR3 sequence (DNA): TGCGCCAGCAGCCAAGGGAGGTCCGGAGATACGCAGTATTTT.

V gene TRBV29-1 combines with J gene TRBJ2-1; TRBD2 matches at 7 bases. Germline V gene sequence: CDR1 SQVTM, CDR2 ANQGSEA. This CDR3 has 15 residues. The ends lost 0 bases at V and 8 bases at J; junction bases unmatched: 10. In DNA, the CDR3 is TGCAGCGTTGAAGATCTGGGGAGGGCCGGGTATGAGCAGTTCTTC. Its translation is CSVEDLGRAGYEQFF.

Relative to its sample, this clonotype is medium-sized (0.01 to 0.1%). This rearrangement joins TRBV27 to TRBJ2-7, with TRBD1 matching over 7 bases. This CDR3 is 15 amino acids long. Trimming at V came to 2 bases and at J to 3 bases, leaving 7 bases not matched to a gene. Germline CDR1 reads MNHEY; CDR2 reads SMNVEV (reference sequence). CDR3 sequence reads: CASSLRQGVDYEQYF. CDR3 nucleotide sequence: TGTGCCAGCAGTTTAAGGCAGGGGGTGGACTACGAGCAGTACTTC.

The CDR3 is CASSEDSSRGYNEQFF. Here the CDR3 DNA reads TGTGCCAGCAGTGAAGACAGCAGTCGGGGGTACAATGAGCAGTTCTTC. The rearrangement links TRBV6-4 to TRBJ2-1, with D possibly being TRBD2 (6 bases). The CDR3 length is 16 residues. Trimming removed 3 bases from V and 4 bases from J, with 16 bases in between. The germline V gene encodes CDR1 MRHNA and CDR2 SNTAGT.

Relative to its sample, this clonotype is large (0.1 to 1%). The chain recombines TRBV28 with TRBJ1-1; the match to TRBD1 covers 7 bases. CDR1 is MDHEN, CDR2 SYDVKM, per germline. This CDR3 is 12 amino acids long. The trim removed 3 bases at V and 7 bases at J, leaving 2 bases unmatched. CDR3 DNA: TGTGCCAGCAGTTTGACAGGGATTGAAGCTTTCTTT. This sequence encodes CASSLTGIEAFF.

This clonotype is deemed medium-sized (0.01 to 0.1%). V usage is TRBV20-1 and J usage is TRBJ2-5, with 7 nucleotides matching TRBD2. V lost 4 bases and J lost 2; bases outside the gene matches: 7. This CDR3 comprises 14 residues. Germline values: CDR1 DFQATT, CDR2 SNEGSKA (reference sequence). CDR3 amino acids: CSANSGRNQETQYF. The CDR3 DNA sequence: TGCAGTGCTAATAGCGGGCGGAATCAAGAGACCCAGTACTTC.

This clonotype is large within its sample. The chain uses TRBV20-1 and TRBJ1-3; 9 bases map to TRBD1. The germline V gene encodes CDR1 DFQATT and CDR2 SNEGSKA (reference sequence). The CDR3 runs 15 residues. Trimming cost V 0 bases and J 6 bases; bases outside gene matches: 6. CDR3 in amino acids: CSARDIGQGTNTIYF. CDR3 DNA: TGCAGTGCTAGAGACATTGGACAGGGGACAAACACCATATATTTT.

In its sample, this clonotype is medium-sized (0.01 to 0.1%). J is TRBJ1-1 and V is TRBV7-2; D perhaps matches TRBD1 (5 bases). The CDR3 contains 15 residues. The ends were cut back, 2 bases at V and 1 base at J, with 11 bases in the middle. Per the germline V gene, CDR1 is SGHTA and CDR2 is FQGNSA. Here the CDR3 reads CASSLTWGTNTEAFF. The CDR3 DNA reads TGTGCCAGCAGCTTAACATGGGGGACGAACACTGAAGCTTTCTTT.

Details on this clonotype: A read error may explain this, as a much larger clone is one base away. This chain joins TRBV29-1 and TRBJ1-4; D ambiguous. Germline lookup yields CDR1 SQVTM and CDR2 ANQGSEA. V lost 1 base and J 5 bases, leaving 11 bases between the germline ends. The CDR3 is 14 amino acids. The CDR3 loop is CSVEGGLINEKLFF. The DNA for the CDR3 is TGCAGCGTTGAAGGCGGACTGATCAATGAAAAACTGTTTTTT.